This T cell receptor (beta chain) emerged from a study of T-cell memory formation after mild COVID-19 (dated by TCRdb to the early 2020s). Concerning the study at large: TCR sequence clusters from the two donors were largely donor specific. In a couple of donors, T-cell clones that expanded and contracted after mild COVID-19 were followed by sequencing TCRalpha and TCRbeta repertoires longitudinally. Two young, previously healthy adult volunteers, one female and one male, were included in the cohort. Study-level results and caveats: Only a couple of mild cases were covered by the study, and larger cohorts that include severe cases with pre-infection samples were considered necessary. The second-wave clones that peaked on day 37 were not confirmed to be SARS-CoV-2 specific. Contracting CD4+ clones were located mainly in the CM and EM memory subsets, whereas CD8+ clones were found to be enriched in EMRA. Some responding clones were found in pre-infection memory, which suggests that pre-existing cross-reactive memory T cells took part in the SARS-CoV-2 response. Balanced CD4/CD8 phenotypes were observed for clones contracting from day 15 to 85, whereas a bias towards CD4+ was observed for a second wave of clones expanding from day 15 to 37.

To note about this clonotype: Its antigen is unknown. Base qualities are missing; no much larger clone stands one base away.

Reading the germline V gene gives CDR1 SGHVS and CDR2 FQNEAQ. Trimming accounts for 4 bases at V and 0 bases at J, while the number of junction bases matched to no gene is 1. Inclusive of the bounding cysteine and phenylalanine, the CDR3 is 14 residues long. The DNA shown is the 42-base CDR3, in frame from base 1. PBMCs were isolated by Ficoll-Paque density gradient centrifugation. TCRdb records Illumina NovaSeq 6000 as the sequencer. Using 5'RACE with constant-segment primers, TCRalpha and TCRbeta cDNA libraries were constructed, with sample barcodes and unique molecular identifiers added in the process. Trizol reagent was used to extract RNA from every sample. Library amplification was performed in two PCR steps, and a second sample barcode and Illumina TruSeq adapters were introduced in the second step. Libraries were sequenced on an Illumina NovaSeq with 2 x 150 bp paired-end reads. In the original analysis: With migec v1.2.7, reads were demultiplexed and then collapsed into UMI-guided consensus sequences. Using mixcr v2.1.11, the UMI consensuses were aligned to TRA and TRB V and J templates and assembled into clonotypes. Clonotypes were classified as expanded or contracted when called significant by both edgeR and NoisET, with noise models trained on biological replicates. For edgeR calls, the thresholds were a false discovery rate-adjusted p below 0.01 and a log2 fold-change of 1. As an exploratory analysis of dynamics, max-normalized trajectories of the 1000 most abundant clonotypes were examined by PCA with hierarchical clustering. Separately sequenced CD4+ and CD8+ repertoires were used to assign the CD4 or CD8 phenotype of responding clones. The public reads were run again by TCRdb, first through fastp at Q25 and then through MiXCR, and only productive beta chains were kept. Entries are consolidated by CDR3 protein sequence, retaining the most common genes and DNA. These V and J calls derive from TCRdb rather than the authors' analysis. Across this sample there are tens of thousands of distinct CDR3 sequences, with about an eighth seen only once. The top ten clones comprise approximately 26% of the sample.

The chain is made from TRBV7-8 and TRBJ2-3; TRBD2 aligns with 7 central bases. The sequence was obtained from an adult woman who had mild COVID-19 (a few samples of this study predate the infection). The sample titles of this study are shuffled in the database, so cell type and time point are left out; the donor was told from shared clones. The sequenced sample consisted of PBMCs or a T cell subset sorted from them (not recorded which). The CDR3 corresponds to CASSYSGSTDTQYF. The bases read TGTGCCAGCAGCTATAGCGGGAGCACAGATACGCAGTATTTT.